Each of the 28 T cell receptor beta chains below was sequenced from the same sample in a study. From the 5' RACE reads, TCRdb called clonotypes with MiXCR, one entry per CDR3 protein. The sample holds roughly 38,000 distinct CDR3 sequences, 15% to 20% seen once. The sample comprised naive CD4+ T cells sorted from a lymph node. Subset indicated: naive CD4+ T cells, CD4+CD45RA+CD25-. Receptors originate from a female donor with breast cancer.

This clonotype was seen more than once but under ten times. The chain recombines TRBV5-1 with TRBJ1-2, with 7 positions matching TRBD1. Losses at the gene ends were 0 bases for V and 5 bases for J; bases not matched to a gene: 7. The V gene's germline CDR1 is SGHRS and CDR2 YFSETQ. The CDR3 sequence is 15 residues long. The chain's CDR3 is CASSLAGTGDYGYTF. The CDR3 bases are TGCGCCAGCAGCTTGGCCGGTACAGGGGATTATGGCTACACCTTC.

This sequence joins TRBV29-1 and TRBJ1-3; no firm D call. The CDR3 spans 14 residues. V was trimmed by 7 bases and J by 0 bases, leaving 13 bases between them. CDR1 and CDR2 (germline): SQVTM, ANQGSEA. The CDR3 protein is CSAEEAVSGNTIYF. DNA of the CDR3: TGCAGCGCCGAGGAGGCGGTCTCTGGAAACACCATATATTTT.

The chain recombines TRBV5-1 with TRBJ1-3; no definite D call. The V gene lost 0 bases and the J gene lost 0 bases, with 10 bases spanning the gap. The V gene's germline CDR1 is SGHRS and CDR2 YFSETQ. The CDR3 length is 16 residues. CDR3 bases: TGCGCCAGCAGCTTGGGAGCGTCCCACTCTGGAAACACCATATATTTT. This gives the protein CASSLGASHSGNTIYF.

This clonotype was detected only a few times. V usage is TRBV6-5 and J usage is TRBJ2-2; 9 bases are shared with TRBD1. Trimming removed 0 bases from V and 0 bases from J; junction bases left unmatched: 2. The CDR3 is 17 residues long. The germline CDR1 and CDR2 sequences are MNHEY and SVGAGI. The DNA for the CDR3 is TGTGCCAGCAGTTACTCGGGACAGGGCGCGAACACCGGGGAGCTGTTTTTT. This translates into CASSYSGQGANTGELFF.

This clonotype was observed a few times. CDR3 protein: CASSWVWGSYNEQFF. CDR3 DNA sequence: TGTGCCAGCAGCTGGGTGTGGGGCTCCTACAATGAGCAGTTCTTC. The chain uses TRBV13 and TRBJ2-1; D not resolved. The CDR3 has 15 residues. The V end was cut by 4 bases, the J end by 0 bases, with 10 bases between. Per germline, CDR1 PRHDT and CDR2 FYEKMQ (reference sequence).

This clonotype was seen more than once but under ten times. The chain joins TRBV5-1 to TRBJ2-5; D unresolved. Germline lookup yields CDR1 SGHRS and CDR2 YFSETQ. The CDR3 has 14 residues. Between the trimmed V and J ends, which lost 0 bases and 5 bases, there was a span of 11 bases. The CDR3 here is CASSLDPGSETQYF. The CDR3 nucleotides are TGCGCCAGCAGCTTGGATCCGGGTTCGGAGACCCAGTACTTC.

This clonotype was counted many times. The chain has TRBV6-6 and TRBJ1-5, with TRBD1 matching 8 bases. V gave up 5 bases and J gave up 7 bases; unmatched junction bases: 7. The CDR3 runs to 14 residues. The germline V gene encodes CDR1 MNHNY and CDR2 SVGAGI (reference sequence). Here the CDR3 reads CASSAGGAGQPQHF. CDR3 in DNA: TGTGCCAGCAGTGCAGGGGGCGCAGGACAGCCCCAGCATTTT.

There are many counts of this clonotype. This chain joins TRBV12-3 or TRBV12-4 and TRBJ2-7; D gene unclear. Trimming took 6 bases from V and 1 from J, leaving 7 bases between them. There are 12 residues in the CDR3. CDR3 loop: CASSPRSYEQYF. The CDR3 bases are TGTGCCAGCAGCCCCAGGTCCTACGAGCAGTACTTC.

This clonotype has more than one count but fewer than ten. The chain combines TRBV20-1 with TRBJ1-1, with D possibly being TRBD1 (6 bases). V lost 5 bases and J lost 11, with 18 bases in between. This CDR3 has 12 residues. The germline CDR1 and CDR2 sequences are DFQATT and SNEGSKA (reference sequence). In DNA form, the CDR3 reads TGCAGTGCTCACCTCCGGGGGGCTGGCGCTTTCTTT. Amino acids: CSAHLRGAGAFF.

This clonotype was detected many times. The chain combines TRBV12-3 or TRBV12-4 with TRBJ1-1; 7 positions agree with TRBD1. The CDR3 consists of 17 residues. The V and J ends lost 5 bases and 0 bases, in that order; junction bases with no gene match: 12. Here the CDR3 DNA reads TGTGCCAGCAGTCTCGGGACAGTTAGGTGGGTGAACACTGAAGCTTTCTTT. It is translated as CASSLGTVRWVNTEAFF.

This clonotype was recorded many times. The genes are TRBV12-2 and TRBJ2-1; the table's D call, TRBD1, has no DNA check behind it. TRBV12-2 counts as a pseudogene. The CDR3 loop spans 17 amino acids. The CDR3 DNA follows: TGTGCAAGTCGCATCAACCACGGTCCCCCCTACTACAATGAGCAGTTCTTC. This codes for CASRINHGPPYYNEQFF.

This sequence joins TRBV5-1 and TRBJ2-2; TRBD1 aligns across 9 bases. After removal of 3 bases from V and 3 bases from J, the junction contained 6 bases not matched to a gene. This CDR3 is 16 amino acids long. The V gene's germline CDR1 is SGHRS and CDR2 YFSETQ. In DNA form, the CDR3 reads TGCGCCAGCAGCTACACAGGGGGCCGGGACACCGGGGAGCTGTTTTTT. Translating it yields CASSYTGGRDTGELFF.

The CDR3 loop is CASSASDRGWADTQYF. The CDR3 DNA follows: TGTGCCAGCAGCGCCAGTGACAGGGGATGGGCAGATACGCAGTATTTT. The rearrangement uses TRBV6-1 and TRBJ2-3; TRBD1 matches 8 bases. V was clipped by 6 bases and J by 4 bases; unmatched bases: 12. The CDR3 totals 16 residues. CDR1 is MNHNS, CDR2 SASEGT, per germline.

This clonotype was counted between two and nine times. A read error may account for a junction end that differs from germline. V usage is TRBV18 and J usage is TRBJ2-5, with TRBD2 identical over 8 bases. The CDR3 length is 14 residues. The germline gives CDR1 KGHSH, CDR2 LQKENI. The CDR3 loop is CTSSDTSGQETQYF. CDR3 in DNA: TGTACCAGCTCAGACACTAGCGGCCAAGAGACCCAGTACTTC.

The table lists this clonotype with many counts. The chain combines TRBV9 with TRBJ1-2; 7 bases are a match to TRBD1. The CDR3 sequence is 16 residues long. Germline V gene data show CDR1 as SGDLS and CDR2 as YYNGEE. Trimming removed 4 bases from V and 8 bases from J; junction bases left unmatched: 17. CDR3 residues: CASSPDWDSRRWGYTF. The CDR3 coding sequence is TGTGCCAGCAGCCCCGACTGGGACAGCCGCCGCTGGGGCTACACCTTC. Full variable domain (remainder filled in from reference TRBV9 and TRBJ1-2): DSGVTQTPKHLITATGQRVTLRCSPRSGDLSVYWYQQSLDQGLQFLIQYYNGEERAKGNILERFSAQQFPDLHSELNLSSLELGDSALYFCASSPDWDSRRWGYTFGSGTRLTVV.

This clonotype has at least ten counts. The rearrangement uses TRBV7-2 and TRBJ1-5, with D tentatively TRBD1 (5 bases). This CDR3 has 13 residues. The germline V gene has CDR1 SGHTA and CDR2 FQGNSA. Trimming took 5 bases from V and 7 from J, leaving 12 bases between them. The chain's CDR3 is CASSEGEGQPQHF. The CDR3 nucleotides read TGTGCCAGCAGCGAAGGGGAAGGGCAGCCCCAGCATTTT.

The J gene is TRBJ2-5, the V gene TRBV14, with 10 bases lining up with TRBD2. Germline V gene data show CDR1 as SGHDN and CDR2 as FVKESK. This CDR3 has 16 residues. V lost 0 bases to trimming and J lost 4 bases; unmatched junction nucleotides: 5. CDR3 in DNA: TGTGCCAGCAGCCAAGATCGGTCTAGCGGGAGAGAGACCCAGTACTTC. This sequence encodes CASSQDRSSGRETQYF.

This chain uses TRBV7-2 with TRBJ1-3, with D possibly TRBD1 on 5 matching bases. Germline V gene lookup returns CDR1 SGHTA and CDR2 FQGNSA. This CDR3 has 16 amino acids. V dropped 3 bases and J dropped 0 bases, with 12 bases sitting between them. The CDR3 here is CASSFTTGSSGNTIYF. CDR3 DNA: TGTGCCAGCAGCTTCACAACAGGAAGCTCTGGAAACACCATATATTTT.

Turning to this clonotype: The junction does not match germline at one end; this may be a read error. This chain links TRBV5-1 with TRBJ2-3; possible D gene TRBD1, 8 bases. Germline CDR1 SGHRS, CDR2 YFSETQ. This CDR3 region has 16 residues. Written as DNA, the CDR3 is TGTGCCAGCAGCACCGGGGGGACAGGTGGCACAGATACGCAGTATTTT. Translation: CASSTGGTGGTDTQYF.

This clonotype was seen at least ten times. The rearrangement joins TRBV4-3 to TRBJ1-4; D gene ambiguous. V was pared by 1 base and J by 7 bases, with 13 bases between. There are 15 residues in the CDR3. Looked up from germline, CDR1 is LGHNA and CDR2 is YSLEER. In DNA, the CDR3 is TGCGCCAGCAGCCAAGGGACCGAAGGCGGTGAAAAACTGTTTTTT. It encodes CASSQGTEGGEKLFF.

This clonotype was counted only a few times. The chain is built from TRBV5-1 and TRBJ2-5; 9 bases align to TRBD2. V shed 5 bases, J shed 4 bases, and the junction held 3 bases outside the gene matches. Germline CDR1 and CDR2: SGHRS and YFSETQ. CDR3 length: 13 residues. CDR3 nucleotide sequence: TGCGCCAGCAGACCAGCGGGAGGAGAGACCCAGTACTTC. Amino acids: CASRPAGGETQYF.

This clonotype was detected a few times. Given a much more abundant clone one base away, this may be a read error. The V call is TRBV29-1, the J call TRBJ2-5, with D unresolved. Trimming shortened V by 8 bases and J by 5 bases, and 12 bases separated the two germline ends. Germline values: CDR1 SQVTM, CDR2 ANQGSEA. CDR3 size: 11 residues. The CDR3 sequence: CSFQPSETQYF. The CDR3 coding sequence is TGCAGCTTTCAACCTAGTGAGACCCAGTACTTC.

At least ten counts were recorded for this clonotype. The chain has TRBV29-1 and TRBJ2-3; TRBD2 aligns across 12 bases. This CDR3 has 14 residues. The V and J ends lost 5 bases and 5 bases, in that order; junction bases with no gene match: 5. In germline, CDR1 is SQVTM, CDR2 ANQGSEA. The CDR3 DNA reads TGCAGCGTTACACTAGCGGGAGGAGTAGATACGCAGTATTTT. Translation: CSVTLAGGVDTQYF.

Details on this clonotype: Germline is not matched at one junction end, which may reflect a read error. The chain carries TRBV5-1 and TRBJ1-6, with a possible D match to TRBD1 (5 bases). Per germline, CDR1 SGHRS and CDR2 YFSETQ. The CDR3 runs 14 residues. The CDR3 region is CASSLGRANTPLHF. CDR3 DNA: TGCGCCAGCAGCTTGGGCAGGGCTAATACACCCCTCCACTTT.

In its sample, this clonotype was seen many times. This chain links TRBV7-9 with TRBJ1-4; a weak D match, TRBD1 (5 bases). The germline V and J ends were trimmed by 1 base and 7 bases, with 10 bases remaining between them. The CDR3 has 14 residues. Germline-derived CDR1 and CDR2 are SEHNR and FQNEAQ (reference sequence). CDR3 bases: TGTGCCAGCAGCTTAGGCGGGGCCGCTGAAAAACTGTTTTTT. This sequence encodes CASSLGGAAEKLFF.

This clonotype has more than one count but fewer than ten. The CDR3 bases are TGTGCCAGCAGCCTCGAGGTCAGAAGCAATCAGCCCCAGCATTTT. Protein: CASSLEVRSNQPQHF. The chain combines TRBV4-2 with TRBJ1-5; no clear D gene. Looked up from germline, CDR1 is LGHNA and CDR2 is YNFKEQ. The length of the CDR3 is 15 residues. Trimming removed 4 bases at V and 1 base at J, with 11 bases between.

The chain carries TRBV7-6 and TRBJ2-3; 7 nucleotides match TRBD1. Germline CDR1 reads SGHVS; CDR2 reads FNYEAQ. The CDR3 is 14 amino acids. V trimming: 0 bases; J trimming: 4 bases; junction bases outside the gene matches: 1. The CDR3 DNA is TGTGCCAGCAGCTTAGCGAGGGGGCCAGATACGCAGTATTTT. This codes for CASSLARGPDTQYF.

A few counts support this clonotype. The rearrangement joins TRBV7-2 to TRBJ1-3, with 9 bases identical to TRBD1. Germline values: CDR1 SGHTA, CDR2 FQGNSA. Trimming at V came to 5 bases and at J to 5 bases, leaving 10 bases not matched to a gene. The CDR3 totals 16 residues. The CDR3 loop reads CASSPDRGTWRNTIYF. The CDR3 bases are TGTGCCAGCAGCCCCGACAGGGGGACCTGGCGAAACACCATATATTTT.